One and the same sample provided the 27 T cell receptor beta chains below, sequenced in a study of T cell responses to AZD1222 COVID-19 vaccine (dated by TCRdb to about 2021). The library was made by the immunoSEQ multiplex PCR assay. Entries here come from immuneACCESS through TCRdb and include only in-frame sequences with V and J called. Some clones fail to appear in such tables; in the studies checked, an unresolved V gene covers under half of the shortfall, and the cause of the remainder is unknown. Present in this sample are roughly 170,000 clones, 90% to 95% of which were seen just once. The top ten hold around 1.6% of the sample. The label giving this sample's time point can be read as: about 28 days (+/-7) after the second vaccine dose. The specimen comprised peripheral blood, sampled 28 days after the second AZD1222 dose. These receptors were taken from an adult who received the AZD1222 COVID-19 vaccine.

The chain uses TRBV14 and TRBJ2-2; D is perhaps TRBD1 (6 bases). V was trimmed by 4 bases and J by 6 bases, leaving 18 bases between them. Germline assignment: CDR1 SGHDN and CDR2 FVKESK. The length of the CDR3 is 16 residues. CDR3 loop: CASSLLSGVIPGELFF. Here the CDR3 DNA reads TGTGCCAGCAGCCTCTTGTCAGGGGTCATCCCCGGGGAGCTGTTTTTT.

The rearrangement links TRBV2 to TRBJ2-5, with D hard to call. The CDR3 is 12 residues long. With 7 bases removed from V and 0 bases from J, the gap between germline ends came to 6 bases. Germline V gene sequence: CDR1 SNHLY, CDR2 FYNNEI. The CDR3 here is CASNRDQETQYF. The CDR3 nucleotides are TGTGCCAGCAACCGGGACCAAGAGACCCAGTACTTC.

The gene calls are TRBV19 and TRBJ1-5; D possibly corresponds to TRBD1 (6 bases). Germline CDR1 LNHDA, CDR2 SQIVND (reference sequence). The germline V and J ends were trimmed by 1 base and 7 bases, with 11 bases remaining between them. The length of the CDR3 is 14 residues. The CDR3, as DNA: TGTGCCAGTAGTATAGTCGGCAGGGGACAGCCCCAGCATTTT. It specifies CASSIVGRGQPQHF.

This chain uses TRBV10-3 with TRBJ1-3; the D gene is possibly TRBD1 (5 bases). Germline V gene data show CDR1 as ENHRY and CDR2 as SYGVKD. The CDR3 is 14 amino acids. With 4 bases removed from V and 6 bases from J, the gap between germline ends came to 13 bases. For the CDR3, the DNA is TGTGCCATCAGTGGAGCCGGGGACGAAAACACCATATATTTT. Translated, it gives CAISGAGDENTIYF.

This chain links TRBV5-6 with TRBJ1-4; a possible D gene is TRBD1 (5 bases). The V gene's germline CDR1 is SGHDT and CDR2 YYEEEE. This CDR3 region has 13 residues. The V end was cut by 4 bases, the J end by 8 bases, with 12 bases between. The CDR3 here is CASSQGWGEKLFF. CDR3 sequence (DNA): TGTGCCAGCAGCCAAGGGTGGGGGGAAAAACTGTTTTTT.

J is TRBJ2-7 and V is TRBV2, with TRBD2 identical over 11 bases. J gave up 2 bases and V 6 bases, and 3 bases lay outside the gene matches. The CDR3 contains 14 residues. CDR1 SNHLY and CDR2 FYNNEI come from the germline V gene. The DNA of the CDR3 is TGTGCCAGCAGGGGACTAGCGGTGCCCTACGAGCAGTACTTC. It encodes CASRGLAVPYEQYF.

The V call is TRBV7-9, the J call TRBJ2-7; TRBD2 is a possible D gene (5 bases). V lost 5 bases to trimming and J lost 0 bases, with 14 bases between them. Looked up from germline, CDR1 is SEHNR and CDR2 is FQNEAQ (reference sequence). This CDR3 is 15 amino acids long. CDR3 residues: CASSPARGLSYEQYF. In nucleotides, the CDR3 is TGTGCCAGCAGCCCAGCAAGAGGGCTCTCCTACGAGCAGTACTTC.

The chain carries TRBV9 and TRBJ1-1; D ambiguous. Trimming cost V 3 bases and J 6 bases, with 12 bases left between them. Germline CDR1 is SGDLS and CDR2 is YYNGEE. The CDR3 totals 13 residues. The CDR3 spells CASSDDDDAEAFF. For the CDR3, the DNA is TGTGCCAGCAGCGACGACGACGACGCTGAAGCTTTCTTT.

The chain joins TRBV29-1 to TRBJ2-1; D remains unclear. The germline V and J ends were trimmed by 0 bases and 6 bases, with 21 bases remaining between them. The CDR3 contains 17 residues. The germline V gene has CDR1 SQVTM and CDR2 ANQGSEA. The CDR3: CSVEDQNWSAGPNEQFF. The CDR3, as DNA: TGCAGCGTTGAAGATCAAAACTGGTCAGCCGGCCCCAATGAGCAGTTCTTC.

The rearrangement uses TRBV2 and TRBJ1-2; D remains unclear. The CDR3 loop spans 12 amino acids. Trimming left V 0 bases short and J 8 bases short, with 7 bases between. Germline V gene lookup returns CDR1 SNHLY and CDR2 FYNNEI. CDR3 sequence reads: CASSEAVRGYTF. The CDR3, as DNA: TGTGCCAGCAGTGAAGCGGTGCGGGGCTACACCTTC.

The chain employs TRBV19 and TRBJ2-3; D possibly matches TRBD1 or TRBD2 (5 bases each). The CDR3 is made up of 13 amino acids. Between the trimmed V and J ends, which lost 3 bases and 1 base, there was a span of 5 bases. Germline-derived CDR1 and CDR2 are LNHDA and SQIVND (reference sequence). CDR3 nucleotides: TGTGCCAGTAGTATGGGGGGCACAGATACGCAGTATTTT. Its translation: CASSMGGTDTQYF.

Of note for this clone: Within the sample, other DNA sequences also encode this same CDR3. The chain has TRBV5-1 and TRBJ2-3; no clear D gene. V lost 0 bases and J 6 bases, leaving 2 bases between the germline ends. This CDR3 spans 11 amino acids. CDR1 is SGHRS and CDR2 is YFSETQ in the germline V gene. CDR3 in amino acids: CASSLGDTQYF. DNA of the CDR3: TGCGCCAGCAGCTTGGGGGATACGCAGTATTTT.

CDR3 coding DNA: TGTGCCACCAGTGCACAGGGCAGGCCCCAGCATTTT. Protein: CATSAQGRPQHF. The chain has TRBV24-1 and TRBJ1-5; D is perhaps TRBD1 (6 bases). Trimming pared 5 bases from V and 9 bases from J, leaving 10 bases between. The CDR3 sequence is 12 residues long. Germline values: CDR1 KGHDR, CDR2 SFDVKD.

This rearrangement joins TRBV5-6 to TRBJ1-6; TRBD1 is a possible D gene (6 bases). The germline V and J ends were trimmed by 4 bases and 9 bases, with 17 bases remaining between them. Germline V CDR1 and CDR2: SGHDT, YYEEEE. CDR3 length: 15 residues. CDR3 DNA sequence: TGTGCCAGCAGCACAGGGACCCTTAGTAGTTCACCCCTCCACTTT. Translating gives CASSTGTLSSSPLHF.

This sequence joins TRBV9 and TRBJ1-5, with 8 bases matching TRBD1. V trimming: 3 bases; J trimming: 5 bases; junction bases outside the gene matches: 7. The CDR3 loop spans 15 amino acids. CDR1 is SGDLS and CDR2 is YYNGEE in the germline V gene. CDR3 coding DNA: TGTGCCAGCAGCGCCGAGGACAGGGAATATCAGCCCCAGCATTTT. Its translation: CASSAEDREYQPQHF.

V gene TRBV2 combines with J gene TRBJ1-2; 9 bases agree with TRBD1. Trimming took 7 bases from V and 8 from J; bases not matched to a gene: 17. This CDR3 region has 16 residues. Germline V gives CDR1 SNHLY, CDR2 FYNNEI. The CDR3 spells CASIIAPEQGARGYTF. CDR3 sequence (DNA): TGTGCCAGCATCATCGCTCCCGAACAGGGGGCTAGAGGCTACACCTTC.

This clone was found once. This chain joins TRBV19 and TRBJ1-5; D not certain. CDR1 and CDR2 (germline): LNHDA, SQIVND (reference sequence). The CDR3 extends over 15 amino acids. Trimming shortened V by 3 bases and J by 6 bases, and 15 bases separated the two germline ends. CDR3 residues: CASSITAWGVQPQHF. In DNA, the CDR3 is TGTGCCAGTAGTATTACGGCGTGGGGTGTTCAGCCCCAGCATTTT.

This clone has a single count. The CDR3 DNA reads TGTGCCAGCAGCTCGAGACTAGCGGGGCCGAACACAGATACGCAGTATTTT. It codes for CASSSRLAGPNTDTQYF. V and J are TRBV7-8 and TRBJ2-3, with 11 bases lining up with TRBD2. Trimming took 4 bases from V and 2 from J; bases not matched to a gene: 8. The CDR3 runs 17 residues. Germline V gives CDR1 SGHVS, CDR2 FQNEAQ.

The rearrangement uses TRBV24-1 and TRBJ2-5; 8 bases agree with TRBD2. Trimming took 5 bases from V and 1 from J; bases not matched to a gene: 5. This CDR3 is built from 15 residues. The V gene's germline CDR1 is KGHDR and CDR2 SFDVKD. CDR3 nucleotides: TGTGCCACCAGTGGCGGGGGGACTAGCCAAGAGACCCAGTACTTC. This sequence encodes CATSGGGTSQETQYF.

The count of this clone is one. The chain couples TRBV18 to TRBJ2-3; D not resolved. The CDR3 spans 15 residues. CDR1 is KGHSH, CDR2 LQKENI, per germline. V lost 0 bases and J 0 bases, leaving 7 bases between the germline ends. The CDR3 DNA reads TGTGCCAGCTCACCACCGGGGATAAGCACAGATACGCAGTATTTT. Protein product: CASSPPGISTDTQYF.

The chain is built from TRBV5-1 and TRBJ1-3; D is undetermined. Trimming left V 2 bases short and J 2 bases short, with 8 bases between. The length of the CDR3 is 14 residues. Germline assignment: CDR1 SGHRS and CDR2 YFSETQ. This CDR3 is CASSFGETGNTIYF. The CDR3 coding sequence is TGCGCCAGCAGCTTTGGGGAGACTGGAAACACCATATATTTT.

V and J are TRBV11-2 and TRBJ1-4, with a weak D call TRBD1 (5 bases). Germline CDR1 SGHAT, CDR2 FQNNGV. The CDR3 is made up of 12 amino acids. Trimming pared 5 bases from V and 7 bases from J, leaving 8 bases between. The CDR3 sequence is CASSPGREKLFF. As DNA, the CDR3 is TGTGCCAGCAGCCCGGGGCGTGAAAAACTGTTTTTT. Full variable domain (rest looked up from reference TRBV11-2 and TRBJ1-4): EAGVAQSPRYKIIEKRQSVAFWCNPISGHATLYWYQQILGQGPKLLIQFQNNGVVDDSQLPKDRFSAERLKGVDSTLKIQPAKLEDSAVYLCASSPGREKLFFGSGTQLSVL.

This sequence joins TRBV27 and TRBJ1-6; 7 bases map to TRBD1. This CDR3 is built from 15 residues. CDR1 and CDR2 from the germline V gene are MNHEY and SMNVEV (reference sequence). Trimming removed 4 bases from V and 0 bases from J; junction bases left unmatched: 0. CDR3 amino acids: CASSWDSSYNSPLHF. DNA for the CDR3: TGTGCCAGCAGTTGGGACAGCTCCTATAATTCACCCCTCCACTTT.

V gene TRBV9 combines with J gene TRBJ2-5; TRBD2 is a possible D gene (6 bases). The CDR3 sequence is 14 residues long. The V gene lost 4 bases and the J gene lost 4 bases, with 14 bases spanning the gap. Germline loops: CDR1 SGDLS, CDR2 YYNGEE. CDR3 in DNA: TGTGCCAGCAGCACCTCCGGGCGGGGAGAGACCCAGTACTTC. Protein sequence: CASSTSGRGETQYF.

This chain connects TRBV7-2 to TRBJ1-5; the D is unclear. CDR3 length: 14 amino acids. Germline lookup yields CDR1 SGHTA and CDR2 FQGNSA. The germline V and J ends were trimmed by 1 base and 6 bases, with 10 bases remaining between them. The CDR3 DNA follows: TGTGCCAGCAGCTTAGGGGAGAGCTTTCAGCCCCAGCATTTT. The encoded protein is CASSLGESFQPQHF.

This sequence joins TRBV5-1 and TRBJ1-1; D gene ambiguous. Trimming left V 0 bases short and J 10 bases short, with 10 bases between. CDR3 length: 12 residues. The germline gives CDR1 SGHRS, CDR2 YFSETQ. The CDR3 reads CASSLGVAGAFF. CDR3 in DNA: TGCGCCAGCAGCTTGGGGGTCGCCGGAGCTTTCTTT.

This clone was recorded a few times. This chain links TRBV7-3 with TRBJ2-1, with TRBD2 matching over 9 bases. Trimming cost V 2 bases and J 5 bases; bases outside gene matches: 1. Germline CDR1 reads SGHTA; CDR2 reads FQGTGA. CDR3 length equals 14 residues. DNA of the CDR3: TGTGCCAGCAGCTTAGCGGGAGGGGACAATGAGCAGTTCTTC. This sequence encodes CASSLAGGDNEQFF.